This TCR beta chain was sequenced during a study of identical twins. Overall study findings and caveats: These conclusions were based on statistical analysis (cross-sectional, not following the same donors). Twin-shared out-of-frame alpha sequences were enriched for low generation probability. Models underpredicted monozygotic twin sharing of out-of-frame TCR alpha.

MiXCR, run by TCRdb on the 5' RACE reads, gives a single entry per CDR3 protein. The sample lists around 960,000 distinct CDR3 sequences, over 9% occurring once. Trimming left V 9 bases short and J 3 bases short, with 12 bases between. CDR3 size: 12 residues. The germline V gene encodes CDR1 SNHLY and CDR2 FYNNEI. Remarks on this clonotype: The target antigen is unknown.

These data also featured in a second study, about yellow fever vaccine responses in identical twins. From that paper: Twins reportedly appeared to share part of their vaccine T cell response while keeping part individual.

Source material: PBMCs. The genes are TRBV2 and TRBJ2-7, with D tentatively TRBD1 (6 bases). This sequence was found in a young woman in good health. The CDR3 reads CASTMDSYEQYF. As DNA, the CDR3 is TGTGCCAGTACTATGGACAGCTACGAGCAGTACTTC.